This entry features one TCR beta chain sequence. The antigen remains undetermined. This sample is part of a study of T cells in Graves' hyperthyroidism and ophthalmopathy. Diagnosing involved the use of clinical symptoms, serum thyroxine and TRAb, thyroid ultrasound and orbital computed tomography. Study results and caveats: Prediction of ophthalmopathy progression came a median 6.5 months pre-onset. Clonotypes that were expanded in thyroid above 0.001 mostly appeared in blood too.

Germline V CDR1 and CDR2: DFQATT, SNEGSKA (reference sequence). J was trimmed by 10 bases and V by 5 bases; bases with no gene match: 10. This CDR3 is 13 amino acids long. Amplification of TCR beta CDR3 regions used RNA as the template. HTBI primers were used for first-round RT-PCR of the TCR CDR3. TCRdb re-called the multiplex PCR reads with MiXCR, one entry per CDR3 protein. The table includes approximately 410,000 distinct CDR3 sequences, about 15% detected once. This TCR came from a man aged 18-30 years with Graves' ophthalmopathy. V is TRBV20-1 and J is TRBJ1-1; 10 bases line up with TRBD1. The material sequenced was blood. Here the CDR3 DNA reads TGCAGTGCTCGACAGGGGGCCAGTCCCCCAGCTTTCTTT. This codes for CSARQGASPPAFF.